This TCR beta chain was retrieved from a study of CD8 T cells in Susac syndrome. The RNA, roughly 0.45 to 1 ug, was put through reverse transcription using random hexamers. A multiplex approach, immunoSEQ multiplex PCR, amplified TCR beta CDR3 across 54 Vbeta and 13 Jbeta. TCRdb reprocessed the immunoSEQ multiplex PCR reads with MiXCR, giving one entry per CDR3 protein. The table records around 140,000 distinct CDR3 sequences, approximately 95% of them present only once. This CDR3 contains 15 residues. V was cut by 2 bases and J by 3 bases, with 14 bases left in between. From germline, CDR1 is MDHEN and CDR2 SYDVKM.

The rearrangement uses TRBV28 and TRBJ2-7; perhaps TRBD2 as D (5 bases). The sample comprised CD4+ T cells from PBMCs. The sequence was obtained from a human donor with multiple sclerosis. In DNA form, the CDR3 reads TGTGCCAGCAGTTTAGAGGGAGTTCCGGGCTACGAGCAGTACTTC. Protein: CASSLEGVPGYEQYF.